The following is a T cell receptor (beta chain) sequence with its context. This sample is drawn from a study of blood T cells in healthy people across ages. Primers used in a second PCR of roughly 7 to 12 cycles were a sample-barcoded 5' primer and a J-beta primer mix. TCRdb reanalysed the 5' RACE reads using MiXCR and keeps one entry per CDR3 protein. Altogether under 800,000 distinct CDR3 sequences are present, about 21% being singletons, with the ten largest covering roughly 3.6%. This CDR3 spans 11 amino acids. V dropped 3 bases and J dropped 2 bases, with 4 bases sitting between them. Germline V CDR1 and CDR2: DFQATT, SNEGSKA (reference sequence).

This sequence was found in a man in his sixties or seventies in good health. The sequenced sample consisted of blood. The V gene is TRBV20-1, the J gene TRBJ1-2; D unresolved. As DNA, the CDR3 is TGCAGTGCTAGTCCCAACTATGGCTACACCTTC. Its protein is CSASPNYGYTF.